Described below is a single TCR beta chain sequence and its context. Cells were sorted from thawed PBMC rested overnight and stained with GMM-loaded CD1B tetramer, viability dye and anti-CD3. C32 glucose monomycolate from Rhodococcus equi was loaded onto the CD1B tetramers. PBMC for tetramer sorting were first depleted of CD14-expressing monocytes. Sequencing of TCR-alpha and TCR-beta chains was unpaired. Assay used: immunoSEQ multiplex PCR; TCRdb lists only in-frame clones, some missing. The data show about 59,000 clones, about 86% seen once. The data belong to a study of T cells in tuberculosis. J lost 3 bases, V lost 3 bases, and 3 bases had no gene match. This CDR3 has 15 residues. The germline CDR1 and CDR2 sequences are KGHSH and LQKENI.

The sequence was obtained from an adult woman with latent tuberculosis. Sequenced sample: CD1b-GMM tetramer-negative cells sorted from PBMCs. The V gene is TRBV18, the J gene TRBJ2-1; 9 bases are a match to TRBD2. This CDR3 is CASSPWTSDYNEQFF. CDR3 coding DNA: TGTGCCAGCTCACCCTGGACTAGCGACTACAATGAGCAGTTCTTC.